Listed below are T cell receptor beta chains from one sample, sequenced in a study of blood T cell repertoires in COVID-19. Generated by immunoSEQ multiplex PCR, the TCRdb table keeps only in-frame clones and is missing some. The sample includes under 300,000 clones, around 86% seen only once; the top ten take 1.9%. The specimen sequenced was peripheral blood. The source is a man aged 25 to 40 who had recovered from COVID-19. Both conserved end residues are part of each CDR3. The order of the fields is J gene, V gene, clone size, D gene, CDR3 DNA, CDR3 protein. The D gene is left open where the match is weak. Clone size is not always given. Where it is, it says once, few, many or a class for expanded clones.

j_call: TRBJ1-2
v_call: TRBV2
clone_size: -
d_call: -
cdr3_nt: TGTGCCAGCAGGGAATCAGGGGTGAGCTATGGCTACACCTTC
cdr3_aa: CASRESGVSYGYTF

j_call: TRBJ2-3
v_call: TRBV5-1
clone_size: -
d_call: TRBD1
cdr3_nt: TGCGCCAGCAGCCCGCCGGGGGGACAGGGGACAGATACGCAGTATTTT
cdr3_aa: CASSPPGGQGTDTQYF

j_call: TRBJ1-3
v_call: TRBV6-7
clone_size: -
d_call: TRBD1
cdr3_nt: TGTGCCGCCGATCAGGTTAGGACAGGGGAAGGAAACACCATATATTTT
cdr3_aa: CAADQVRTGEGNTIYF

j_call: TRBJ2-5
v_call: TRBV5-4
clone_size: -
d_call: TRBD2
cdr3_nt: TGTGCCAGCAGCCCCAGACTAGCGGGGGTCCAAGAGACCCAGTACTTC
cdr3_aa: CASSPRLAGVQETQYF

j_call: TRBJ1-4
v_call: TRBV6-6
clone_size: once
d_call: -
cdr3_nt: TGTGCCAGCAGTTACTCACGGGATAATGAAAAACTGTTTTTT
cdr3_aa: CASSYSRDNEKLFF

j_call: TRBJ2-1
v_call: TRBV5-4
clone_size: -
d_call: TRBD1
cdr3_nt: TGTGCCAGCAGCCGACAGGGCAATCGAAATGAGCAGTTCTTC
cdr3_aa: CASSRQGNRNEQFF

j_call: TRBJ2-5
v_call: TRBV2
clone_size: -
d_call: -
cdr3_nt: TGTGCCAGCAGCGATGGGACTGGCGAGACCCAGTACTTC
cdr3_aa: CASSDGTGETQYF

j_call: TRBJ1-3
v_call: TRBV6-5
clone_size: -
d_call: -
cdr3_nt: TGTGCCAGCAGTTACTCAGGGGCTGGAAACACCATATATTTT
cdr3_aa: CASSYSGAGNTIYF

j_call: TRBJ2-4
v_call: TRBV7-2
clone_size: -
d_call: TRBD1
cdr3_nt: TGTGCCAGCAGCTTCGGACAGGGGTTTCGGAACATTCAGTACTTC
cdr3_aa: CASSFGQGFRNIQYF

j_call: TRBJ1-2
v_call: TRBV29-1
clone_size: -
d_call: -
cdr3_nt: TGCAGCGTTGGCGTGCAGGCCATCGGCTACACCTTC
cdr3_aa: CSVGVQAIGYTF

j_call: TRBJ1-5
v_call: TRBV21-1
clone_size: -
d_call: -
cdr3_nt: TGTGCCAGCAGCAAAGCTCGGAAACAGGGGGTTCTCAATCAGCCCCAGCATTTT
cdr3_aa: CASSKARKQGVLNQPQHF

j_call: TRBJ1-2
v_call: TRBV12-3/TRBV12-4
clone_size: -
d_call: -
cdr3_nt: TGTGCCAGCAGTTTACGGCGCGGGGGGGGCTACACCTTC
cdr3_aa: CASSLRRGGGYTF

j_call: TRBJ1-2
v_call: TRBV6-6
clone_size: -
d_call: -
cdr3_nt: TGTGCCAGCAGTCAAAGCCCAAATTCGGTAGATTTGTGGGGCTACACCTTC
cdr3_aa: CASSQSPNSVDLWGYTF

j_call: TRBJ2-2
v_call: TRBV5-4
clone_size: -
d_call: -
cdr3_nt: TGTGCCAGCAGCGGCCGGGGGGCCCCGGGCACCGGGGAGCTGTTTTTT
cdr3_aa: CASSGRGAPGTGELFF

j_call: TRBJ1-5
v_call: TRBV6-5
clone_size: -
d_call: TRBD1
cdr3_nt: TGTGCCAGCAGAAAGGGACAGGGCAATCAGCCCCAGCATTTT
cdr3_aa: CASRKGQGNQPQHF

j_call: TRBJ2-3
v_call: TRBV9
clone_size: -
d_call: TRBD2
cdr3_nt: TGTGCCAGCAGCACCCGAGGTAGCGGGGGGGCAACAGATACGCAGTATTTT
cdr3_aa: CASSTRGSGGATDTQYF

j_call: TRBJ1-1
v_call: TRBV10-3
clone_size: few
d_call: TRBD1
cdr3_nt: TGTGCCATCAGCTTGGACAGGGACGACACTGAAGCTTTCTTT
cdr3_aa: CAISLDRDDTEAFF

j_call: TRBJ2-3
v_call: TRBV6-8
clone_size: -
d_call: -
cdr3_nt: TGTGCCAGCAGCATCGACAGGACAGATACGCAGTATTTT
cdr3_aa: CASSIDRTDTQYF

j_call: TRBJ1-5
v_call: TRBV12-3/TRBV12-4
clone_size: -
d_call: -
cdr3_nt: TGTGCCAGCACCCGGGGGGAATATCAGCCCCAGCATTTT
cdr3_aa: CASTRGEYQPQHF

j_call: TRBJ2-1
v_call: TRBV5-4
clone_size: once
d_call: -
cdr3_nt: TGTGCCAGCAGCCCGAGGACTGGGAGCTCCTACAATGAGCAGTTCTTC
cdr3_aa: CASSPRTGSSYNEQFF

j_call: TRBJ2-5
v_call: TRBV5-1
clone_size: -
d_call: -
cdr3_nt: TGCGCCAGCAGCTTGGGTACTACTTTAGAGACCCAGTACTTC
cdr3_aa: CASSLGTTLETQYF

j_call: TRBJ2-5
v_call: TRBV7-9
clone_size: few
d_call: TRBD1
cdr3_nt: TGTGCCAGCAGCTTATGGACGACAGGGGTAGAGACCCAGTACTTC
cdr3_aa: CASSLWTTGVETQYF

j_call: TRBJ1-5
v_call: TRBV19
clone_size: -
d_call: -
cdr3_nt: TGTGCCAGTAGTATCCTTGGACAGACTAACCAGCCCCAGCATTTT
cdr3_aa: CASSILGQTNQPQHF

j_call: TRBJ2-4
v_call: TRBV18
clone_size: -
d_call: -
cdr3_nt: TGTGCCAGCTCACCAATTCAGATCAAAAACATTCAGTACTTC
cdr3_aa: CASSPIQIKNIQYF

j_call: TRBJ1-1
v_call: TRBV6-5
clone_size: -
d_call: TRBD1
cdr3_nt: TGTGCCAGCAGTTACTCTTGGACAGGGCGGAACACTGAAGCTTTCTTT
cdr3_aa: CASSYSWTGRNTEAFF

j_call: TRBJ1-6
v_call: TRBV6-1
clone_size: -
d_call: TRBD1
cdr3_nt: TGTGCCAGCAGTGAAGCTACAGGGGGTAATTCACCCCTCCACTTT
cdr3_aa: CASSEATGGNSPLHF

j_call: TRBJ2-5
v_call: TRBV11-2
clone_size: -
d_call: -
cdr3_nt: TGTGCCAGCAGCGCTATCAGGGTCAAGACCCAGTACTTC
cdr3_aa: CASSAIRVKTQYF

j_call: TRBJ2-1
v_call: TRBV9
clone_size: -
d_call: TRBD2
cdr3_nt: TGTGCCAGCAGCCCCAAGGGGCGGGGGGCGCAGAATGAGCAGTTCTTC
cdr3_aa: CASSPKGRGAQNEQFF

j_call: TRBJ2-7
v_call: TRBV28
clone_size: -
d_call: TRBD2
cdr3_nt: TGTGCCAGCAGTACCACTAGCGGGGGGGCCTACGAGCAGTACTTC
cdr3_aa: CASSTTSGGAYEQYF

j_call: TRBJ2-1
v_call: TRBV7-9
clone_size: -
d_call: -
cdr3_nt: TGTGCCAGCAGCCTCCTTGATGAGCAGTTCTTC
cdr3_aa: CASSLLDEQFF

j_call: TRBJ1-1
v_call: TRBV29-1
clone_size: -
d_call: TRBD1
cdr3_nt: TGCAGCGTTTTGGGACAGGGGTACACTGAAGCTTTCTTT
cdr3_aa: CSVLGQGYTEAFF

j_call: TRBJ1-2
v_call: TRBV12-3/TRBV12-4
clone_size: -
d_call: -
cdr3_nt: TGTGCCAGCAGTTTAGTGGGAGGAGGCTACACCTTC
cdr3_aa: CASSLVGGGYTF

j_call: TRBJ2-6
v_call: TRBV28
clone_size: -
d_call: TRBD2
cdr3_nt: TGTGCCAGCAGTTTATGGCGGGGGGCTGGGGCCAACGTCCTGACTTTC
cdr3_aa: CASSLWRGAGANVLTF

j_call: TRBJ1-2
v_call: TRBV5-4
clone_size: -
d_call: TRBD1
cdr3_nt: TGTGCCAGCAGCTTCGGACAGGCGAAAACTAACTATGGCTACACCTTC
cdr3_aa: CASSFGQAKTNYGYTF

j_call: TRBJ2-5
v_call: TRBV7-2
clone_size: -
d_call: -
cdr3_nt: TGTGCCAGCAGCTCGGGAAGGAGGGAGACCCAGTACTTC
cdr3_aa: CASSSGRRETQYF

j_call: TRBJ2-5
v_call: TRBV10-1
clone_size: -
d_call: -
cdr3_nt: TGCGCCAGCAGTGAATATCGAGACAACAAAGAGACCCAGTACTTC
cdr3_aa: CASSEYRDNKETQYF

j_call: TRBJ2-2
v_call: TRBV6-1
clone_size: -
d_call: -
cdr3_nt: TGTGCCAGCAGTGAGGAACAGGGCGGAACCGGGGAGCTGTTTTTT
cdr3_aa: CASSEEQGGTGELFF

j_call: TRBJ1-2
v_call: TRBV6-6
clone_size: -
d_call: TRBD1
cdr3_nt: TGTGCCAGTAAACCGGGACAGACTAACTATGGCTACACCTTC
cdr3_aa: CASKPGQTNYGYTF

j_call: TRBJ1-1
v_call: TRBV5-4
clone_size: -
d_call: TRBD1
cdr3_nt: TGTGCCAGCAGCCCACGAGGGACAGCGAACACTGAAGCTTTCTTT
cdr3_aa: CASSPRGTANTEAFF

j_call: TRBJ1-2
v_call: TRBV6-5
clone_size: -
d_call: -
cdr3_nt: TGTGCCAGCAGCCGAGGGGGGGCCGTTAACTATGGCTACACCTTC
cdr3_aa: CASSRGGAVNYGYTF

j_call: TRBJ2-5
v_call: TRBV4-1
clone_size: -
d_call: -
cdr3_nt: TGCGCCAGCAGCCAAGTCTTTAGTACTAACGTGCCTTTCTACGGGGTCCAAGAGACCCAGTACTTC
cdr3_aa: CASSQVFSTNVPFYGVQETQYF

j_call: TRBJ2-4
v_call: TRBV19
clone_size: once
d_call: TRBD1
cdr3_nt: TGTGCCAGTAGTATTCGGGACAGGGGTATGCAAAACATTCAGTACTTC
cdr3_aa: CASSIRDRGMQNIQYF

j_call: TRBJ2-5
v_call: TRBV4-1
clone_size: -
d_call: TRBD2
cdr3_nt: TGCGCCAGCAGCCACGCCGGACTAGCGGGGGGGCAAGAGACCCAGTACTTC
cdr3_aa: CASSHAGLAGGQETQYF

j_call: TRBJ2-2
v_call: TRBV6-4
clone_size: medium-sized
d_call: -
cdr3_nt: TGTGCCAGCAGTGACAGGGGCGCGAACACCGGGGAGCTGTTTTTT
cdr3_aa: CASSDRGANTGELFF

j_call: TRBJ1-5
v_call: TRBV6-1
clone_size: -
d_call: -
cdr3_nt: TGTGCCAGCAGTTCTCACCAGGGTTTTAATCAGCCCCAGCATTTT
cdr3_aa: CASSSHQGFNQPQHF

j_call: TRBJ1-1
v_call: TRBV11-3
clone_size: many
d_call: -
cdr3_nt: TGTGCCAGCAGCTTATATGGAGGGGAGGGGGAAGCTTTCTTT
cdr3_aa: CASSLYGGEGEAFF

j_call: TRBJ2-3
v_call: TRBV3-1/TRBV3-2
clone_size: -
d_call: -
cdr3_nt: TGTGCCAGCAGCCAAGGTGCGGGGCGCAACACAGATACGCAGTATTTT
cdr3_aa: CASSQGAGRNTDTQYF

j_call: TRBJ2-5
v_call: TRBV5-6
clone_size: -
d_call: -
cdr3_nt: TGTGCCAGCAGCTCCACGAACGACAGGCAAGAGACCCAGTACTTC
cdr3_aa: CASSSTNDRQETQYF

j_call: TRBJ1-2
v_call: TRBV5-4
clone_size: -
d_call: TRBD1
cdr3_nt: TGTGCCAGCAGCACGGTGACGGGACAGGGACGTGGCTACACCTTC
cdr3_aa: CASSTVTGQGRGYTF

j_call: TRBJ1-6
v_call: TRBV11-1
clone_size: -
d_call: -
cdr3_nt: TGTGCCAGCAGCATGCTGGCAGGGGATTCACCCCTCCACTTT
cdr3_aa: CASSMLAGDSPLHF

j_call: TRBJ1-2
v_call: TRBV14
clone_size: -
d_call: TRBD1
cdr3_nt: TGTGCCAGCAGCCAAGTGGACAGGGGTTATGGCTACACCTTC
cdr3_aa: CASSQVDRGYGYTF

j_call: TRBJ2-3
v_call: TRBV2
clone_size: -
d_call: TRBD2
cdr3_nt: TGTGCCAGCAGGGAACTAGCGGGGGACACAGATACGCAGTATTTT
cdr3_aa: CASRELAGDTDTQYF

j_call: TRBJ2-7
v_call: TRBV7-9
clone_size: few
d_call: TRBD1
cdr3_nt: TGTGCCAGCAGCACAAGGACAGGGGCCGACGAGCAGTACTTC
cdr3_aa: CASSTRTGADEQYF

j_call: TRBJ2-5
v_call: TRBV21-1
clone_size: -
d_call: -
cdr3_nt: TGTGCCAGCAGCAAATCCAGGGTTTGTTACCAAGAGACCCAGTACTTC
cdr3_aa: CASSKSRVCYQETQYF

j_call: TRBJ2-7
v_call: TRBV18
clone_size: -
d_call: -
cdr3_nt: TGTGCCAGCACCTCATGGGACACGTCCTACGAGCAGTACTTC
cdr3_aa: CASTSWDTSYEQYF